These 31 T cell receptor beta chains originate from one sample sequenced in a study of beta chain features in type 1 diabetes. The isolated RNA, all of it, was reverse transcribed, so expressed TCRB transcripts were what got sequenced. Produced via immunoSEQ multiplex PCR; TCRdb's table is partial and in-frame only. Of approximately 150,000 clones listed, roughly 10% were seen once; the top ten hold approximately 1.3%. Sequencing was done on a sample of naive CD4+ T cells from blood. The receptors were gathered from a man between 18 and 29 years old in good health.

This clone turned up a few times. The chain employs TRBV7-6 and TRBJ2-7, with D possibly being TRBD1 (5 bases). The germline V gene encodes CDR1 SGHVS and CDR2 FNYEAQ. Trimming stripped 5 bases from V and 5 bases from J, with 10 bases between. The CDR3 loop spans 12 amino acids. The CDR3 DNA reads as TGTGCCAGCAGCCTGACAGAACACGAGCAGTACTTC. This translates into CASSLTEHEQYF.

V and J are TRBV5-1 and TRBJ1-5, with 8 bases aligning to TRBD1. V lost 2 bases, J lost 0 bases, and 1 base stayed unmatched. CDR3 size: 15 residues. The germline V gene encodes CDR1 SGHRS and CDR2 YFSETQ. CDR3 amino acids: CASSLDRGSNQPQHF. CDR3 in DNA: TGCGCCAGCAGCTTAGACAGGGGTAGCAATCAGCCCCAGCATTTT. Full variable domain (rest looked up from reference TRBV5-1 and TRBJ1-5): KAGVTQTPRYLIKTRGQQVTLSCSPISGHRSVSWYQQTPGQGLQFLFEYFSETQRNKGNFPGRFSGRQFSNSRSEMNVSTLELGDSALYLCASSLDRGSNQPQHFGDGTRLSIL.

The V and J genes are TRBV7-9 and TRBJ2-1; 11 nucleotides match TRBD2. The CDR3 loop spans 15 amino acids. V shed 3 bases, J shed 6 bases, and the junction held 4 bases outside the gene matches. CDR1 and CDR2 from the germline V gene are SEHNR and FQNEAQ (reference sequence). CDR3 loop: CASSFLAGGPNEQFF. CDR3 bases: TGTGCCAGCAGCTTCCTAGCGGGGGGACCCAATGAGCAGTTCTTC.

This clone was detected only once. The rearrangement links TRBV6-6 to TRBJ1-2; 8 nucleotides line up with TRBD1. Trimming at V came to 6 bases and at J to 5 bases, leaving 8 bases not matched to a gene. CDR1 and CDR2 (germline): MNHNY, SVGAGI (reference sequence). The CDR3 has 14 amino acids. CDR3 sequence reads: CASRQTGALYGYTF. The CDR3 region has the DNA TGTGCCAGCAGACAGACAGGGGCCCTATATGGCTACACCTTC.

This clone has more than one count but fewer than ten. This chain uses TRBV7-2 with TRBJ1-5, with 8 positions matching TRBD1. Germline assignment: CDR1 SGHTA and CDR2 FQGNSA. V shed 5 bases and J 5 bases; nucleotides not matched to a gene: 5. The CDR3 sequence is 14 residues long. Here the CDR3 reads CASSPDRAHQPQHF. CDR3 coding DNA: TGTGCCAGCAGCCCGGACAGGGCCCATCAGCCCCAGCATTTT.

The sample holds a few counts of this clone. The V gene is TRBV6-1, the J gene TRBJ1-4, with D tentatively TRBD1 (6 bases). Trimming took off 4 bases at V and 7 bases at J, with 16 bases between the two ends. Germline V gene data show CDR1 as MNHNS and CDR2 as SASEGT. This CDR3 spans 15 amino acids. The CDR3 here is CASSGRQAGSEKLFF. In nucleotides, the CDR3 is TGTGCCAGCAGTGGCCGACAGGCTGGGAGTGAAAAACTGTTTTTT.

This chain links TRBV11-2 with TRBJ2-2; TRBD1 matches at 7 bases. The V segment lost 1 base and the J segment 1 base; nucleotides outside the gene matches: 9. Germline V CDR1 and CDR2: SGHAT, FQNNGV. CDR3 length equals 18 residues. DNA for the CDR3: TGTGCCAGCAGCTTAGTGGGAAGAGGGGGCCTGAACACCGGGGAGCTGTTTTTT. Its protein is CASSLVGRGGLNTGELFF.

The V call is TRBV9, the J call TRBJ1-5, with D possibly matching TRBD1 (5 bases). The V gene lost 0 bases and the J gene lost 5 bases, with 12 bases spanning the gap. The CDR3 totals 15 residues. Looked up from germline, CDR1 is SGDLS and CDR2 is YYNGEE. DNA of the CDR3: TGTGCCAGCAGCGTAGGAGAAGGGGCGGATCAGCCCCAGCATTTT. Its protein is CASSVGEGADQPQHF.

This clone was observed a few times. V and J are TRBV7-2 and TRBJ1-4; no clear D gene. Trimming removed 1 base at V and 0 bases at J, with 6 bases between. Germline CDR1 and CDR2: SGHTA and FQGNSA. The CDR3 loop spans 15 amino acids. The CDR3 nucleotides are TGTGCCAGCAGCTTAGTGGGAGCAACTAATGAAAAACTGTTTTTT. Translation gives CASSLVGATNEKLFF.

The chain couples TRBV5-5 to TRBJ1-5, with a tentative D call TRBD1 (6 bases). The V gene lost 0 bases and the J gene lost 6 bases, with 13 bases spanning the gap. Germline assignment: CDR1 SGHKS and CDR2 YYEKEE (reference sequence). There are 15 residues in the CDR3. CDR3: CASSLGGTISQPQHF. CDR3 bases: TGTGCCAGCAGCTTGGGGGGGACAATTAGTCAGCCCCAGCATTTT.

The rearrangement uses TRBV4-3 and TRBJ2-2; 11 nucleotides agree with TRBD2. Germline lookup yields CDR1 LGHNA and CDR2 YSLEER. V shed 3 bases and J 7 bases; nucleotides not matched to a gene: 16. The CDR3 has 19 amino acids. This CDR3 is CASSQPPATSGEVVGELFF. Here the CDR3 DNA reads TGCGCCAGCAGCCAGCCTCCCGCGACTAGCGGGGAAGTTGTCGGGGAGCTGTTTTTT.

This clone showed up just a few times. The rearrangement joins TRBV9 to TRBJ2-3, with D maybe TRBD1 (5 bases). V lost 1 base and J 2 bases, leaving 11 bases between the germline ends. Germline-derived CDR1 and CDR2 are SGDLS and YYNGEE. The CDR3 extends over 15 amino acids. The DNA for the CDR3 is TGTGCCAGCAGCGTACAAAGGACAACCACAGATACGCAGTATTTT. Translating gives CASSVQRTTTDTQYF.

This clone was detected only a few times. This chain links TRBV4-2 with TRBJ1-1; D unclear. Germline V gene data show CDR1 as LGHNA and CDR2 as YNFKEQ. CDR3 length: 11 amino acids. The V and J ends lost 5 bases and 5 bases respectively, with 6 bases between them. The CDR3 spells CASSVRTEAFF. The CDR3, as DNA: TGTGCCAGCAGCGTCAGAACTGAAGCTTTCTTT.

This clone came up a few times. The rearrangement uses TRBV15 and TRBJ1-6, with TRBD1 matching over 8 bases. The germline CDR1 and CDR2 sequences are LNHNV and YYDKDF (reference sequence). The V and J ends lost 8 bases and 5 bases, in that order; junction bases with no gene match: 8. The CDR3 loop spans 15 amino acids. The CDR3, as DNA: TGTGCCACCGACCCCCGGGACAGGAATAATTCACCCCTCCACTTT. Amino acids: CATDPRDRNNSPLHF.

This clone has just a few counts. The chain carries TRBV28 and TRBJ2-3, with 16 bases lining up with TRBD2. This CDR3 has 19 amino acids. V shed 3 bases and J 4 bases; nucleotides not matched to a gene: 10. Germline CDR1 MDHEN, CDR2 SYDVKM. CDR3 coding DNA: TGTGCCAGCAGTTTGTTGGGGACTAGCGGGGGGGCCAGGGCAGATACGCAGTATTTT. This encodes CASSLLGTSGGARADTQYF. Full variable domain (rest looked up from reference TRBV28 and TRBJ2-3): DVKVTQSSRYLVKRTGEKVFLECVQDMDHENMFWYRQDPGLGLRLIYFSYDVKMKEKGDIPEGYSVSREKKERFSLILESASTNQTSMYLCASSLLGTSGGARADTQYFGPGTRLTVL.

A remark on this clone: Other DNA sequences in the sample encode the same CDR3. The DNA for the CDR3 is TGTGCCAGCAGCTTGGACACTCAGCCCCAGCATTTT. This sequence encodes CASSLDTQPQHF. The V gene is TRBV7-9, the J gene TRBJ1-5; D possibly corresponds to TRBD1 (5 bases). The CDR3 contains 12 residues. Germline CDR1 and CDR2: SEHNR and FQNEAQ (reference sequence). Trimming shortened V by 3 bases and J by 6 bases, and 6 bases separated the two germline ends.

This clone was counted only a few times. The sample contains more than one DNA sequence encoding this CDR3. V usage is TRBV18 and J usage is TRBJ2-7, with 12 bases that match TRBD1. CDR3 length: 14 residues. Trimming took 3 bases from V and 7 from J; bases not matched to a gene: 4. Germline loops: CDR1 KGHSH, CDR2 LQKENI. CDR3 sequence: CASSPGQGAGEQYF. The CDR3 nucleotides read TGTGCCAGCTCACCGGGACAGGGGGCGGGAGAGCAGTACTTC. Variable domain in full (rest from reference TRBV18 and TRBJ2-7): NAGVMQNPRHLVRRRGQEARLRCSPMKGHSHVYWYRQLPEEGLKFMVYLQKENIIDESGMPKERFSAEFPKEGPSILRIQQVVRGDSAAYFCASSPGQGAGEQYFGPGTRLTVT.

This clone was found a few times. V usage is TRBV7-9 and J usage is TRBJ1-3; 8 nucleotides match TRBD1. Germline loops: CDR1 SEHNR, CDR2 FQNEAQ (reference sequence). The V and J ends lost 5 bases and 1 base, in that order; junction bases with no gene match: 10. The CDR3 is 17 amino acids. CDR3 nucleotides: TGTGCCAGCAGCACCCTTGGACAGGGAGGTTCTGGAAACACCATATATTTT. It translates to CASSTLGQGGSGNTIYF.

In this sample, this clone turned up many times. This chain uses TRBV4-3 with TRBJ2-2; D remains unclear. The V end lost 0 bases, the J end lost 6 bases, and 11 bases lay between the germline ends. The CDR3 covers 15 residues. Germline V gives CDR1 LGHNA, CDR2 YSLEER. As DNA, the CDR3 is TGCGCCAGCAGCCAAGATAGGCGGCCGGCCGGGGAGCTGTTTTTT. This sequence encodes CASSQDRRPAGELFF.

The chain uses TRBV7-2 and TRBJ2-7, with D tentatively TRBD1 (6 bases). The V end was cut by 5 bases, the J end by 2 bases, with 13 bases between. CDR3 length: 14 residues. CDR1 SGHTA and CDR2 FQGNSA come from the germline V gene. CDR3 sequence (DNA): TGTGCCAGCAGCACACAGGGAAGCGCCTACGAGCAGTACTTC. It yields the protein CASSTQGSAYEQYF.

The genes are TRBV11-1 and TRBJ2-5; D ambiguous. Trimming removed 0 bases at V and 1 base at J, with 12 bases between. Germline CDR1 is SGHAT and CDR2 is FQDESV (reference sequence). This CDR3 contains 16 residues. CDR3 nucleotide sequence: TGTGCCAGCAGCTTAGCACGGGTAGCCGGCCAAGAGACCCAGTACTTC. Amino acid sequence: CASSLARVAGQETQYF.

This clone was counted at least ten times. CDR3 region: CSVDGTGPDTQYF. DNA for the CDR3: TGCAGCGTCGACGGGACAGGTCCAGATACGCAGTATTTT. The chain is built from TRBV29-1 and TRBJ2-3, with 8 bases matching TRBD1. This CDR3 contains 13 residues. Germline CDR1 is SQVTM and CDR2 is ANQGSEA. V lost 6 bases, J lost 4 bases, and 6 bases stayed unmatched.

The CDR3 DNA reads as TGTGCCAGCAGCAGAGAAGCCCAGGGGACTAATGAAAAACTGTTTTTT. Its protein is CASSREAQGTNEKLFF. The rearrangement uses TRBV9 and TRBJ1-4; tentatively, D is TRBD1 (6 bases). CDR1 SGDLS and CDR2 YYNGEE come from the germline V gene. The V end lost 4 bases, the J end lost 2 bases, and 15 bases lay between the germline ends. The CDR3 totals 16 residues.

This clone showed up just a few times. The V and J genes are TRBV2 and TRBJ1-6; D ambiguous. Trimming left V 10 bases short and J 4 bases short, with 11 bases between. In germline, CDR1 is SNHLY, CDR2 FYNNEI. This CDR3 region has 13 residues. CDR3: CAIARDYNSPLHF. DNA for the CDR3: TGTGCCATCGCGCGGGATTATAATTCACCCCTCCACTTT.

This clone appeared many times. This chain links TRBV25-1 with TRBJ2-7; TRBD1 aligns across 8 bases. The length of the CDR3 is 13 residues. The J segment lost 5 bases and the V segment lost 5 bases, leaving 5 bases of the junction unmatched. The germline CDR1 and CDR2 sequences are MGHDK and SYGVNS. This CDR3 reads CASSQRTGHEQYF. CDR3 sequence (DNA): TGTGCCAGCAGTCAAAGGACAGGGCACGAGCAGTACTTC.

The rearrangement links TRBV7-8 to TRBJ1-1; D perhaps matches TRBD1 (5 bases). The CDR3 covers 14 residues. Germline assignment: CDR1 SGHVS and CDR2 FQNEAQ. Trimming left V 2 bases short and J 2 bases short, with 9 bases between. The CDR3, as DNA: TGTGCCAGCAGCTTACGGCAGGGTAACACTGAAGCTTTCTTT. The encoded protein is CASSLRQGNTEAFF.

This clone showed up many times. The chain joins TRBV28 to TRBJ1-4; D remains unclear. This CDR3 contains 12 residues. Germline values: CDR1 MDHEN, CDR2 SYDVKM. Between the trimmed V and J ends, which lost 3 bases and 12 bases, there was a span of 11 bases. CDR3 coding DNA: TGTGCCAGCAGTTTGAGAGCTCAGGAACTGTTTTTT. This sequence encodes CASSLRAQELFF. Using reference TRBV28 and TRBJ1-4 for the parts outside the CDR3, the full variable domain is DVKVTQSSRYLVKRTGEKVFLECVQDMDHENMFWYRQDPGLGLRLIYFSYDVKMKEKGDIPEGYSVSREKKERFSLILESASTNQTSMYLCASSLRAQELFFGSGTQLSVL.

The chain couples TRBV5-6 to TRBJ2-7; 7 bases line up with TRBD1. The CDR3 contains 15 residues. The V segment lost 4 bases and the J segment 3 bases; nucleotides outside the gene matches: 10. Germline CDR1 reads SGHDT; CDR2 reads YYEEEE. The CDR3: CASSPATGAGYEQYF. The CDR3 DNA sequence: TGTGCCAGCAGCCCCGCTACAGGGGCGGGCTACGAGCAGTACTTC. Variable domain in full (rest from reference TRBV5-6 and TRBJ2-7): DAGVTQSPTHLIKTRGQQVTLRCSPKSGHDTVSWYQQALGQGPQFIFQYYEEEERQRGNFPDRFSGHQFPNYSSELNVNALLLGDSALYLCASSPATGAGYEQYFGPGTRLTVT.

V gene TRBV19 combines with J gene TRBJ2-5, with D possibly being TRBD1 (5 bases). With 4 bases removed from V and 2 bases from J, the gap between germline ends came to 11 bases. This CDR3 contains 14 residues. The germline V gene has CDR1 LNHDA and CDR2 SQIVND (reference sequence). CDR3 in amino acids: CASSTGQIQETQYF. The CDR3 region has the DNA TGTGCCAGTAGTACCGGACAAATACAAGAGACCCAGTACTTC.

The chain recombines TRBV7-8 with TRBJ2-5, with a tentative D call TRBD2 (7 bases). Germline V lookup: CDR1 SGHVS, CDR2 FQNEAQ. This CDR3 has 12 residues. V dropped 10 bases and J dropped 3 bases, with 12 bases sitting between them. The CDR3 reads CATRGGEETQYF. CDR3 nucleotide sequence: TGTGCCACCCGCGGGGGCGAAGAGACCCAGTACTTC. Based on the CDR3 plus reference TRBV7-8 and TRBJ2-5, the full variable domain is GAGVSQSPRYKVAKRGQDVALRCDPISGHVSLFWYQQALGQGPEFLTYFQNEAQLDKSGLPSDRFFAERPEGSVSTLKIQRTQQEDSAVYLCATRGGEETQYFGPGTRLLVL.

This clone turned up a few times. CDR3 amino acids: CASNADRANEQFF. The CDR3 nucleotides are TGCGCCAGCAACGCGGACAGGGCCAATGAGCAGTTCTTC. The chain uses TRBV4-3 and TRBJ2-1, with 8 bases identical to TRBD1. This CDR3 contains 13 residues. Trimming took 7 bases from V and 6 from J; bases not matched to a gene: 5. From germline, CDR1 is LGHNA and CDR2 YSLEER.